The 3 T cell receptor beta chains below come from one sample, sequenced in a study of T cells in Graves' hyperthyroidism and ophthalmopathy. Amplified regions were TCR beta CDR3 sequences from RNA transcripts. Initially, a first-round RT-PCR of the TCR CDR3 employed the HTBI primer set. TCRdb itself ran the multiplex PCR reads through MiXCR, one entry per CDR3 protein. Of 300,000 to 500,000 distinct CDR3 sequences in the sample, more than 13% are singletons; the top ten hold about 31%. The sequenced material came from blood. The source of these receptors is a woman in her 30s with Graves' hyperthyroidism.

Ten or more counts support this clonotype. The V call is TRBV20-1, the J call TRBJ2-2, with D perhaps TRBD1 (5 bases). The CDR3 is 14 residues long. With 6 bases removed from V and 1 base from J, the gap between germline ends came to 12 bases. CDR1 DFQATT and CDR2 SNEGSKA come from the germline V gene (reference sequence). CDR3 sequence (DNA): TGCAGTGCCCAGGGTACGCAGAACACCGGGGAGCTGTTTTTT. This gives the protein CSAQGTQNTGELFF.

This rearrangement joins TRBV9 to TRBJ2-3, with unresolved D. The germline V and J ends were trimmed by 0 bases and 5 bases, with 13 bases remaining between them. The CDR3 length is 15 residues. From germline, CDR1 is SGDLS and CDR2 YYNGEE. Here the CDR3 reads CASSVGGRILDTQYF. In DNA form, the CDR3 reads TGTGCCAGCAGCGTAGGAGGCCGGATTCTAGATACGCAGTATTTT.

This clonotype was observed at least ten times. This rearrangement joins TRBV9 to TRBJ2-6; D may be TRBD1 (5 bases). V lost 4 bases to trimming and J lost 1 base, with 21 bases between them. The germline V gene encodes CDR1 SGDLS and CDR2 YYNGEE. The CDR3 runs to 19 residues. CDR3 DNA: TGTGCCAGCAGCCCACGGACAATCGGCGGCCTATCTGGGGCCAACGTCCTGACTTTC. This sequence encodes CASSPRTIGGLSGANVLTF.